Listed below are T cell receptor beta chains from one sample, sequenced in a study of regulatory T cells in long-lasting Graves disease. One entry per CDR3 protein, called by TCRdb with MiXCR from the multiplex PCR reads. The sample records some 330,000 distinct CDR3 sequences, 12% being singletons. This same sample was also part of a study on T cells in Graves' hyperthyroidism and ophthalmopathy.

This sample comprised peripheral blood mononuclear cells (PBMCs), obtained at new diagnosis, from a patient treated with antithyroid drugs. Receptors were obtained from a woman aged 18-30 years with Graves disease. Both conserved end residues are part of each CDR3. D genes are given only for firm matches. Some rows mark clone size as missing; the rest say once, few, many or name a class of expanded clone.

cdr3_nt: TGTGCCAGCAGCTTAGGGACAGGGGGCGTTCGGGCTTTCTTT
cdr3_aa: CASSLGTGGVRAFF
clone_size: many
d_call: TRBD1
v_call: TRBV7-2
j_call: TRBJ1-1

cdr3_nt: TGCGCCAGCAGCTTGTCCCAGGGGGCGCGTTACTTC
cdr3_aa: CASSLSQGARYF
clone_size: NA
d_call: TRBD1
v_call: TRBV5-1
j_call: TRBJ2-4

cdr3_nt: TGCGCCAGCAGCCAAGAATGGGGGACTAAAGAGACCCAGTACTTC
cdr3_aa: CASSQEWGTKETQYF
clone_size: few
d_call: TRBD2
v_call: TRBV4-3
j_call: TRBJ2-5

cdr3_nt: TGTGCCAGCAGCCGAGGGAGCTCCTATAATTCACCCCTCCACTTT
cdr3_aa: CASSRGSSYNSPLHF
clone_size: many
d_call: NA
v_call: TRBV14
j_call: TRBJ1-6

cdr3_nt: TGCAGCACCAAAAACGGGGGCTACAATGAGCAGTTCTTC
cdr3_aa: CSTKNGGYNEQFF
clone_size: NA
d_call: NA
v_call: TRBV29-1
j_call: TRBJ2-1

cdr3_nt: TGCAGTGCTAGAGTCGCACTAGCGGAGCCCTACGAGCAGTACTTC
cdr3_aa: CSARVALAEPYEQYF
clone_size: few
d_call: TRBD2
v_call: TRBV20-1
j_call: TRBJ2-7

cdr3_nt: TGTGCCAGCAGCTTATCTGAGCAAACTGAAGCTTTCTTT
cdr3_aa: CASSLSEQTEAFF
clone_size: NA
d_call: NA
v_call: TRBV7-2
j_call: TRBJ1-1

cdr3_nt: TGTGCCAGCAGAGGGGGGGTCGAGCAGTACTTC
cdr3_aa: CASRGGVEQYF
clone_size: many
d_call: NA
v_call: TRBV12-3/TRBV12-4
j_call: TRBJ2-7

cdr3_nt: TGTGCCAGCAGCTTAGCGTGGTTAGCGGGACAAGAGACCCAGTACTTC
cdr3_aa: CASSLAWLAGQETQYF
clone_size: NA
d_call: TRBD2
v_call: TRBV11-2
j_call: TRBJ2-5

cdr3_nt: TGTGCCAGCACCCGTCTGATTGGCGCTGCGGGGAATGAGCAGTTCTTC
cdr3_aa: CASTRLIGAAGNEQFF
clone_size: NA
d_call: NA
v_call: TRBV27
j_call: TRBJ2-1

cdr3_nt: TGCAGTGGCGCAACTAATGAAAAACTGTTTTTT
cdr3_aa: CSGATNEKLFF
clone_size: many
d_call: NA
v_call: TRBV20-1
j_call: TRBJ1-4

cdr3_nt: TGTGCCAGTAGTATACCCCATCAGCCCCAGCATTTT
cdr3_aa: CASSIPHQPQHF
clone_size: NA
d_call: NA
v_call: TRBV19
j_call: TRBJ1-5

cdr3_nt: TGTGCCAGCAGTTACTACGGGGGCAGGGGGAATAATTCACCCCTCCACTTT
cdr3_aa: CASSYYGGRGNNSPLHF
clone_size: many
d_call: TRBD1
v_call: TRBV6-5
j_call: TRBJ1-6

cdr3_nt: TGTGCCAGCAGCGTAGATTCAGGCGGGGCCGGGAGGGCCCCAAACGAGCAGTACTTC
cdr3_aa: CASSVDSGGAGRAPNEQYF
clone_size: many
d_call: TRBD2
v_call: TRBV9
j_call: TRBJ2-7

cdr3_nt: TGTGCCAGCAGGAGACAGGGGGCGTTGGTGACCCAGTACTTC
cdr3_aa: CASRRQGALVTQYF
clone_size: many
d_call: TRBD1
v_call: TRBV2
j_call: TRBJ2-5